These T cell receptor beta chains were read from a single sample in a study of blood T cell repertoires in COVID-19. Profiling relied on immunoSEQ multiplex PCR, and the TCRdb table lists in-frame clones only, not all of them. The sample has approximately 70,000 clones; approximately 87% are singletons. Specimen: peripheral blood. All receptors derive from a woman aged 55 to 70 with acute or convalescent COVID-19. Both conserved end residues are part of each CDR3. The D gene is left open where the match is weak. The size field is filled for only some rows; it gives once, few, many or a size class.

j_call v_call clone_size d_call cdr3_aa cdr3_nt
TRBJ2-1 TRBV9 NA NA CASSRGLRRVGVLGNEQFF TGTGCCAGCAGCCGAGGGCTCCGGCGGGTGGGAGTTTTAGGGAATGAGCAGTTCTTC
TRBJ1-5 TRBV9 NA NA CASSPSGFSNQPQHF TGTGCCAGCAGCCCCTCGGGGTTCAGCAATCAGCCCCAGCATTTT
TRBJ2-3 TRBV27 NA TRBD1 CASSTGTGALTDTQYF TGTGCCAGCAGTACAGGGACAGGGGCACTCACAGATACGCAGTATTTT
TRBJ2-1 TRBV2 NA NA CASSGGVREQFF TGTGCCAGCAGCGGAGGGGTACGTGAGCAGTTCTTC
TRBJ1-3 TRBV27 NA NA CASRPGFSGNTIYF TGTGCCAGCCGTCCCGGGTTCTCTGGAAACACCATATATTTT
TRBJ1-1 TRBV5-1 NA TRBD1 CASSLGQADTEAFF TGCGCCAGCAGCCTGGGACAGGCTGACACTGAAGCTTTCTTT
TRBJ1-4 TRBV4-3 NA NA CASSQVRSGEKLFF TGCGCCAGCAGCCAAGTACGGTCTGGTGAAAAACTGTTTTTT
TRBJ2-1 TRBV7-2 NA NA CASSSRQGGIEQFF TGTGCCAGCAGCTCCCGACAGGGAGGCATTGAGCAGTTCTTC
TRBJ2-5 TRBV27 NA NA CASSTLGGLGGDQETQYF TGTGCCAGCAGCACCTTGGGCGGGTTAGGGGGAGACCAAGAGACCCAGTACTTC
TRBJ2-5 TRBV5-6 NA NA CASSLALGAQETQYF TGTGCCAGCAGCTTGGCTCTGGGGGCACAAGAGACCCAGTACTTC
TRBJ2-2 TRBV9 NA TRBD2 CASSPGTSGTGELFF TGTGCCAGCAGCCCAGGGACTAGCGGAACCGGGGAGCTGTTTTTT
TRBJ2-2 TRBV6-5 NA TRBD1 CASSYLPGGYTGELFF TGTGCCAGCAGTTACTTGCCAGGGGGATACACCGGGGAGCTGTTTTTT
TRBJ2-3 TRBV7-3 NA TRBD2 CASRKSGGPGHTQYF TGTGCCAGCAGGAAATCGGGAGGGCCGGGACATACGCAGTATTTT
TRBJ2-3 TRBV6-4 NA NA CASSDQATDTQYF TGTGCCAGCAGTGACCAAGCCACAGATACGCAGTATTTT
TRBJ2-1 TRBV19 NA NA CASSGAFIHNEQFF TGTGCCAGTAGTGGGGCTTTCATCCACAATGAGCAGTTCTTC
TRBJ2-3 TRBV19 NA NA CASSSRADTQYF TGTGCCAGTAGCTCACGCGCAGATACGCAGTATTTT
TRBJ1-1 TRBV7-6 NA NA CASSVLGGLNTEAFF TGTGCCAGCAGCGTACTGGGGGGATTAAACACTGAAGCTTTCTTT
TRBJ1-1 TRBV6-5 NA TRBD1 CASSYPGDRGETEAFF TGTGCCAGCAGTTACCCGGGGGACAGGGGAGAGACTGAAGCTTTCTTT
TRBJ2-3 TRBV9 once TRBD1 CASSPPGQTTDTQYF TGTGCCAGCAGCCCCCCGGGACAGACCACAGATACGCAGTATTTT
TRBJ1-6 TRBV10-2 NA TRBD1 CASSYRGGLLQSPLHF TGCGCCAGCAGTTACAGGGGGGGCCTTCTACAATCACCCCTCCACTTT
TRBJ1-1 TRBV5-1 NA NA CASRTGVNTEAFF TGCGCCAGCAGGACAGGAGTGAACACTGAAGCTTTCTTT
TRBJ2-2 TRBV7-9 NA NA CASSFGSNTGELFF TGTGCCAGCAGCTTCGGGTCGAACACCGGGGAGCTGTTTTTT
TRBJ2-1 TRBV27 NA TRBD2 CEAHPGGPGNEQFF TGCGAAGCCCACCCGGGAGGGCCGGGGAATGAGCAGTTCTTC
TRBJ1-1 TRBV5-1 NA NA CASSKFRGNTEAFF TGCGCCAGCAGCAAATTCAGGGGAAACACTGAAGCTTTCTTT
TRBJ2-2 TRBV6-5 NA NA CASRRTGELFF TGTGCCAGCAGGCGGACCGGGGAGCTGTTTTTT
TRBJ1-1 TRBV7-8 NA NA CASSINRWNTEAFF TGTGCCAGCAGCATTAACAGGTGGAACACTGAAGCTTTCTTT
TRBJ1-4 TRBV20-1 few NA CSASVSLYNEKLFF TGCAGTGCTAGTGTGTCTCTTTATAATGAAAAACTGTTTTTT
TRBJ2-6 TRBV9 NA TRBD1 CASSETGAGANVLTF TGTGCCAGCAGCGAGACAGGGGCTGGGGCCAACGTCCTGACTTTC
TRBJ1-1 TRBV6-5 NA TRBD1 CASRTGTGTKKAFF TGTGCCAGCAGAACCGGGACAGGAACCAAAAAAGCTTTCTTT
TRBJ2-3 TRBV28 NA TRBD1 CASDSQGAQGTDTQYF TGTGCCAGCGACTCTCAGGGGGCCCAGGGCACAGATACGCAGTATTTT
TRBJ2-3 TRBV11-3 NA TRBD1 CASSLTPPGTGDDTQYF TGTGCCAGCAGCTTAACCCCTCCCGGGACAGGGGACGATACGCAGTATTTT
TRBJ2-3 TRBV3-1/TRBV3-2 NA NA CASSRADTDTQYF TGTGCCAGCAGCCGAGCTGACACAGATACGCAGTATTTT
TRBJ1-2 TRBV12-3/TRBV12-4 NA NA CASSFQGGYGYTF TGTGCCAGCAGTTTCCAGGGTGGTTATGGCTACACCTTC
TRBJ2-3 TRBV4-2 few NA CASSQDRRGTGDTQYF TGTGCCAGCAGCCAAGATCGACGGGGGACGGGAGATACGCAGTATTTT
TRBJ2-2 TRBV6-5 NA NA CASSLDAGELFF TGTGCCAGCAGTTTAGATGCCGGGGAGCTGTTTTTT
TRBJ1-2 TRBV4-1 NA TRBD1 CASSPRTGTNYGYTF TGCGCCAGCAGCCCAAGGACAGGGACTAACTATGGCTACACCTTC
TRBJ2-1 TRBV6-5 NA NA CASSYEGSSYNEQFF TGTGCCAGCAGTTATGAGGGAAGCTCCTACAATGAGCAGTTCTTC
TRBJ2-3 TRBV19 NA TRBD2 CASSTPLAGVSTDTQYF TGTGCCAGTAGTACCCCTTTAGCGGGAGTTTCTACAGATACGCAGTATTTT
TRBJ2-3 TRBV5-6 NA TRBD2 CASSLGLAEITDTQYF TGTGCCAGCAGCTTGGGACTAGCGGAGATCACAGATACGCAGTATTTT